This is a list of T cell receptor beta chains from one sample in a study of a mutant IDH1 vaccine in newly diagnosed glioma. Produced via immunoSEQ multiplex PCR; TCRdb's table is partial and in-frame only. The repertoire includes 50,000 to 55,000 clones, almost 65% of them detected once, and 4.5% to 5.5% sits in the top ten. What these receptors recognize is not known. The sample was peripheral blood mononuclear cells (PBMCs), taken from a glioma patient whose treatment included an IDH1 peptide vaccine. Receptors originate from a middle-aged man with glioma. Some clones in this sample may be carry-over from other donors' samples. The CDR3 runs from the conserved cysteine through the conserved F or W. Each record gives: CDR3 protein, V gene, J gene.

CDR3: CATYAQGLFF
V: TRBV6-1
J: TRBJ1-4

CDR3: CASSYLGASTDTQYF
V: TRBV6-6
J: TRBJ2-3

CDR3: CASITEMHSNQPQHF
V: TRBV6-1
J: TRBJ1-5

CDR3: CASSPRGQQNQPQHF
V: TRBV6-6
J: TRBJ1-5

CDR3: CASSYSTGGSSGELFF
V: TRBV6-6
J: TRBJ2-2

CDR3: CASSSGLARGETQYF
V: TRBV11-3
J: TRBJ2-5

CDR3: CASSPDRAYGYTF
V: TRBV18
J: TRBJ1-2

CDR3: CASSQVMDYGYTF
V: TRBV14
J: TRBJ1-2

CDR3: CSVYSPGSETQYF
V: TRBV29-1
J: TRBJ2-5

CDR3: CASTLDILAFF
V: TRBV6-1
J: TRBJ1-1

CDR3: CASNSGQGYEQYF
V: TRBV19
J: TRBJ2-7

CDR3: CASSQFGTPRTGELFF
V: TRBV4-1
J: TRBJ2-2

CDR3: CASSLWANSPLHF
V: TRBV11-3
J: TRBJ1-6

CDR3: CASSPGTGFLAEAFF
V: TRBV6-1
J: TRBJ1-1

CDR3: CASSRQGGSKNTGELFF
V: TRBV5-4
J: TRBJ2-2

CDR3: CASSQDLDLYTQYF
V: TRBV4-1
J: TRBJ2-3

CDR3: CASSHTTQTEGYTF
V: TRBV7-9
J: TRBJ1-2

CDR3: CASSLAPATNEKLFF
V: TRBV7-2
J: TRBJ1-4

CDR3: CASSIAGLVNSPLHF
V: TRBV19
J: TRBJ1-6

CDR3: CASSEEGGGGDTGELFF
V: TRBV6-1
J: TRBJ2-2

CDR3: CASSPSELAKNIQYF
V: TRBV19
J: TRBJ2-4

CDR3: CASSPSGPNTEAFF
V: TRBV7-9
J: TRBJ1-1

CDR3: CSTRGGDEQYF
V: TRBV29-1
J: TRBJ2-7

CDR3: CASSRQDKSNEQFF
V: TRBV5-4
J: TRBJ2-1

CDR3: CASSPSPGASNQPQHF
V: TRBV18
J: TRBJ1-5

CDR3: CASSLGQFMNTEAFF
V: TRBV5-1
J: TRBJ1-1

CDR3: CASSQEPPGRSLIEAFF
V: TRBV4-1
J: TRBJ1-1

CDR3: CASIPQGATGELFF
V: TRBV6-6
J: TRBJ2-2

CDR3: CASSLRGSTQYF
V: TRBV13
J: TRBJ2-5

CDR3: CASSGATYEQYF
V: TRBV14
J: TRBJ2-7

CDR3: CASSQVFRGPTEAFF
V: TRBV4-1
J: TRBJ1-1

CDR3: CSVDPGLLSNRETQYF
V: TRBV29-1
J: TRBJ2-5

CDR3: CASSLDGGGYNEQFF
V: TRBV5-1
J: TRBJ2-1

CDR3: CASRTPGYGYTF
V: TRBV6-1
J: TRBJ1-2

CDR3: CASRGHNTEAFF
V: TRBV5-4
J: TRBJ1-1

CDR3: CASSLDGENTEAFF
V: TRBV11-3
J: TRBJ1-1

CDR3: CATSREAPGQGFYEQYF
V: TRBV15
J: TRBJ2-7

CDR3: CASTLNPNTEAFF
V: TRBV6-5
J: TRBJ1-1

CDR3: CASTADRGRDQPQHF
V: TRBV19
J: TRBJ1-5